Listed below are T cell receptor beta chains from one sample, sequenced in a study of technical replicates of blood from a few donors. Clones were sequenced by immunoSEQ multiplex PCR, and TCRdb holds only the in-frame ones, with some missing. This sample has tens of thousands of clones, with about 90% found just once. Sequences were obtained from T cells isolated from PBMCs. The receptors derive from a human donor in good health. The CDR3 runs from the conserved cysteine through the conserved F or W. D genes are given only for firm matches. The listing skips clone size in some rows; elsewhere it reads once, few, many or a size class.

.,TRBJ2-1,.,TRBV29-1,CSILDRSSYNEQFF,TGCAGCATCCTCGACCGGAGCTCCTACAATGAGCAGTTCTTC
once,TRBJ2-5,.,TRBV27,CASSLASSAQVAQYF,TGTGCCAGCAGTTTGGCGTCTTCGGCCCAGGTGGCCCAGTACTTC
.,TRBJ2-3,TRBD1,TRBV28,CASSRRDSLTDTQYF,TGTGCCAGCAGTCGCCGGGACAGCCTTACAGATACGCAGTATTTT
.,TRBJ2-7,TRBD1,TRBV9,CASSEGTATSYEQYF,TGTGCCAGCAGCGAAGGGACAGCCACCTCCTACGAGCAGTACTTC
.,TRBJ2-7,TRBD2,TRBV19,CASSPLADPTQQYF,TGTGCCAGTAGTCCCCTAGCGGACCCTACGCAGCAGTACTTC
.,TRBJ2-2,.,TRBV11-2,CASSLLMNTGELFF,TGTGCCAGCAGCCTACTTATGAACACCGGGGAGCTGTTTTTT
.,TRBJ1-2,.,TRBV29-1,CSVRVGASYGYTF,TGCAGCGTTCGGGTAGGGGCTTCCTATGGCTACACCTTC
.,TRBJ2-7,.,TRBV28,CASTIWGAHEQYF,TGTGCCAGCACTATCTGGGGCGCCCACGAGCAGTACTTC
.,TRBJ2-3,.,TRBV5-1,CASSLRDTQYF,TGCGCCAGCAGCTTGCGAGATACGCAGTATTTT
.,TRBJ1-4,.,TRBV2,CASSVGAGPATNEKLFF,TGTGCCAGCAGTGTTGGGGCAGGACCTGCAACTAATGAAAAACTGTTTTTT
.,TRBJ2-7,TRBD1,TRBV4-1,CASSRGARGRGEQYF,TGCGCCAGCAGCCGGGGGGCCAGGGGGCGAGGGGAGCAGTACTTC
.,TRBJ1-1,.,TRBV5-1,CASSPTGTSEAFF,TGCGCCAGCAGCCCGACCGGGACAAGCGAAGCTTTCTTT
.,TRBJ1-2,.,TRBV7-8,CASSPTKGGSRGYTF,TGTGCCAGCAGCCCGACCAAGGGGGGGTCGAGGGGCTACACCTTC
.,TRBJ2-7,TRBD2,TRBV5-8,CASSRFTGGESSYEQYF,TGTGCCAGCAGTCGATTCACGGGGGGTGAGTCATCCTACGAGCAGTACTTC
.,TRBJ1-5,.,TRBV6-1,CASTYAGAGDQPQHF,TGTGCCAGCACCTACGCGGGGGCTGGAGATCAGCCCCAGCATTTT
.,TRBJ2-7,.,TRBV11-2,CASSLSGTPSGYEQYF,TGTGCCAGCAGCCTTTCCGGGACTCCCTCCGGGTACGAGCAGTACTTC
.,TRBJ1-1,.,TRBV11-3,CASSLPNRVSSTEAFF,TGTGCCAGCAGCTTACCCAACAGGGTTTCGTCCACTGAAGCTTTCTTT
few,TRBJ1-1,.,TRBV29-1,CSVRHADEAFF,TGCAGCGTCAGACACGCAGATGAAGCTTTCTTT
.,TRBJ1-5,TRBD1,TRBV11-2,CASSRGQANQPQHF,TGTGCCAGCAGCCGGGGACAGGCGAATCAGCCCCAGCATTTT
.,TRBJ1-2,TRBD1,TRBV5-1,CASSHDRGGYTF,TGCGCCAGCAGCCACGACAGGGGTGGCTACACCTTC